This is a list of T cell receptor beta chains from one sample in a study of blood T cell repertoires in COVID-19. The table came from immunoSEQ multiplex PCR; TCRdb's copy has only in-frame clones and leaves some out. The sample has some 200,000 clones; approximately 80% are singletons. Sequencing was performed on peripheral blood. The receptors derive from a woman aged 40 to 50 with COVID-19, enrolled during active disease. CDR3s include the opening cysteine and the closing phenylalanine or tryptophan. The order of the fields is V gene, J gene, CDR3 protein.

v_gene: TRBV6-5
j_gene: TRBJ2-5
CDR3aa: CASLAGTSGGVYF

v_gene: TRBV11-2
j_gene: TRBJ2-2
CDR3aa: CASSLRDTGELFF

v_gene: TRBV2
j_gene: TRBJ2-3
CDR3aa: CASSGTSRGTDTQYF

v_gene: TRBV5-1
j_gene: TRBJ2-7
CDR3aa: CASSLVSGRTYEQYF

v_gene: TRBV13
j_gene: TRBJ1-1
CDR3aa: CASSAPGQGNTEAFF

v_gene: TRBV9
j_gene: TRBJ2-2
CDR3aa: CASSVDSHTGELFF

v_gene: TRBV7-6
j_gene: TRBJ2-2
CDR3aa: CASSLTGEGTGELFF

v_gene: TRBV3-1/TRBV3-2
j_gene: TRBJ1-1
CDR3aa: CASTRAVGAGAEAFF

v_gene: TRBV4-1
j_gene: TRBJ2-5
CDR3aa: CASSQERVAGRVETQYF

v_gene: TRBV4-1
j_gene: TRBJ1-4
CDR3aa: CASRRLDRGNEKLFF

v_gene: TRBV6-2/TRBV6-3
j_gene: TRBJ1-2
CDR3aa: CASIPQGANGYTF

v_gene: TRBV3-1/TRBV3-2
j_gene: TRBJ2-3
CDR3aa: CASSQQRGNTDTQYF

v_gene: TRBV2
j_gene: TRBJ2-2
CDR3aa: CASSGARGLDTGELFF

v_gene: TRBV5-1
j_gene: TRBJ2-3
CDR3aa: CASNRQVASTDTQYF

v_gene: TRBV11-2
j_gene: TRBJ2-3
CDR3aa: CASSPWGGSTDTQYF

v_gene: TRBV27
j_gene: TRBJ2-7
CDR3aa: CASSWGGQNYEQYF

v_gene: TRBV7-9
j_gene: TRBJ2-1
CDR3aa: CASSSDPSGIYNEQFF

v_gene: TRBV7-3
j_gene: TRBJ2-1
CDR3aa: CASSFSGGTNEQFF